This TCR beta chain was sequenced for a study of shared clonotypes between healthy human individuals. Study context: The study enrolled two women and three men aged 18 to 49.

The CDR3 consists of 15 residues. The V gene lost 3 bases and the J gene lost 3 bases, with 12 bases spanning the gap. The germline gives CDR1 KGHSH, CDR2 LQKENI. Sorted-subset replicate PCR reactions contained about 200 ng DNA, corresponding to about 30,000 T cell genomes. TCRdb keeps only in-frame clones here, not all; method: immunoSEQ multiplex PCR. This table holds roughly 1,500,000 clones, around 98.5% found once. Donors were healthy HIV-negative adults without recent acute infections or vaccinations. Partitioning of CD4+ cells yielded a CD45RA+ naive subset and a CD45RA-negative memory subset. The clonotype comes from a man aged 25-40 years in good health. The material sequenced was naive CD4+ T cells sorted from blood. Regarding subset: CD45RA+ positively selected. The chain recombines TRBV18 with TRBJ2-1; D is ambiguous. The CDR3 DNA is TGTGCCAGCTCACCGGGTGCGACCATCTACAATGAGCAGTTCTTC. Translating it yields CASSPGATIYNEQFF. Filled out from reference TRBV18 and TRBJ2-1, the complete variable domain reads NAGVMQNPRHLVRRRGQEARLRCSPMKGHSHVYWYRQLPEEGLKFMVYLQKENIIDESGMPKERFSAEFPKEGPSILRIQQVVRGDSAAYFCASSPGATIYNEQFFGPGTRLTVL.